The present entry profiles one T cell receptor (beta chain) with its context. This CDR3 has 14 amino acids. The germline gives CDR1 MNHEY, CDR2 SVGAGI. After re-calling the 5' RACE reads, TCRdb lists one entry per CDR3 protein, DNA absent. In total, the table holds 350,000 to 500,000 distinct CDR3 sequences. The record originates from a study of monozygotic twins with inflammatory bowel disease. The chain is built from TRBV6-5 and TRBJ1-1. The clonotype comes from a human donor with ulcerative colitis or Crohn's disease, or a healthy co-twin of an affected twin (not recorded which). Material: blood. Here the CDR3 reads CANSYSWGETEAFF.